These 25 T cell receptor beta chains came from one sample sequenced in a study of radiotherapy plus CTLA-4 blockade in lung cancer. Libraries were prepared by immunoSEQ multiplex PCR; TCRdb keeps only in-frame clonotypes and omits some of them. The data contain tens of thousands of clones, about 76% of them singletons. The sample was peripheral blood, taken from a patient treated with radiotherapy plus ipilimumab. The receptors were sampled from a human donor with non-small cell lung cancer whose response to radiotherapy plus ipilimumab could not be evaluated.

CDR3 bases: TGTGCCAGCAGCTTAGCGTCCGGAGTCAATGAGCAGTTCTTC. This translates into CASSLASGVNEQFF. The rearrangement links TRBV7-2 to TRBJ2-1; no firm D call. The ends were cut back, 0 bases at V and 6 bases at J, with 9 bases in the middle. The germline CDR1 and CDR2 sequences are SGHTA and FQGNSA. CDR3 length: 14 amino acids.

The CDR3 spells CAWSEGDRRNPRAFF. The CDR3 DNA is TGTGCCTGGAGTGAGGGGGACAGACGAAACCCCCGAGCTTTCTTT. V usage is TRBV30 and J usage is TRBJ1-1; 7 nucleotides line up with TRBD1. V lost 1 base to trimming and J lost 10 bases; unmatched junction nucleotides: 15. Germline V gene sequence: CDR1 GTSNPN, CDR2 SVGIG (reference sequence). CDR3 length: 15 residues.

There are a few counts of this clone. The chain recombines TRBV6-1 with TRBJ1-4; weak D call: TRBD1 (5 bases). The CDR3 contains 14 residues. V lost 6 bases and J lost 0, with 8 bases in between. From germline, CDR1 is MNHNS and CDR2 SASEGT. CDR3: CASRETATNEKLFF. The CDR3 coding sequence is TGTGCCAGCAGGGAGACAGCAACTAATGAAAAACTGTTTTTT.

The V call is TRBV6-6, the J call TRBJ2-7; TRBD2 is a possible D gene (5 bases). Trimming shortened V by 2 bases and J by 6 bases, and 11 bases separated the two germline ends. Germline loops: CDR1 MNHNY, CDR2 SVGAGI (reference sequence). This CDR3 has 13 residues. CDR3 region: CASSYELGREQYF. DNA of the CDR3: TGTGCCAGCAGTTACGAACTAGGACGCGAGCAGTACTTC.

J is TRBJ2-7 and V is TRBV5-6, with D tentatively TRBD1 (6 bases). The CDR3 runs to 14 residues. The V and J ends lost 4 bases and 0 bases respectively, with 11 bases between them. Per the germline V gene, CDR1 is SGHDT and CDR2 is YYEEEE. The CDR3: CASSRQGHSYEQYF. DNA of the CDR3: TGTGCCAGCAGCCGCCAGGGACACTCCTACGAGCAGTACTTC.

J is TRBJ1-2 and V is TRBV10-3; no definite D call. The CDR3 spans 15 residues. The germline V and J ends were trimmed by 0 bases and 4 bases, with 12 bases remaining between them. Germline V gives CDR1 ENHRY, CDR2 SYGVKD. Written as DNA, the CDR3 is TGTGCCATCAGTGAGTCGGCCGAAAAGTTCTATGGCTACACCTTC. Protein: CAISESAEKFYGYTF.

The chain carries TRBV21-1 and TRBJ1-2. TRBV21-1 is a recognized pseudogene. CDR3 length: 14 amino acids. This CDR3 reads CASSKRRGAKGYTF. The CDR3 coding sequence is TGTGCCAGCAGCAAAAGACGGGGGGCGAAAGGCTACACCTTC.

The V gene is TRBV28, the J gene TRBJ1-1; TRBD1 might be the D (5 bases). The CDR3 runs 15 residues. Germline values: CDR1 MDHEN, CDR2 SYDVKM. The ends were cut back, 7 bases at V and 7 bases at J, with 22 bases in the middle. The CDR3 protein is CASTRTDTRRGEAFF. The CDR3 DNA sequence: TGTGCCAGCACTAGGACGGACACACGAAGGGGTGAAGCTTTCTTT.

V gene TRBV30 combines with J gene TRBJ1-2; no clear D. Per the germline V gene, CDR1 is GTSNPN and CDR2 is SVGIG (reference sequence). The V gene lost 5 bases and the J gene lost 7 bases, with 14 bases spanning the gap. CDR3 length: 12 residues. CDR3 sequence reads: CAWRRQSGGYTF. DNA of the CDR3: TGTGCCTGGCGCCGGCAGTCGGGTGGCTACACCTTC.

The V and J genes are TRBV27 and TRBJ2-1; possibly TRBD2 for D (5 bases). V lost 2 bases and J lost 10, with 12 bases in between. The CDR3 consists of 13 residues. Germline V gene data show CDR1 as MNHEY and CDR2 as SMNVEV (reference sequence). Here the CDR3 DNA reads TGTGCCAGCAGTTTAAACGGACTCGGGGAGCAGTTCTTC. Its translation is CASSLNGLGEQFF.

The V gene is TRBV5-6, the J gene TRBJ1-1, with 12 bases lining up with TRBD1. Germline V CDR1 and CDR2: SGHDT, YYEEEE. Germline trimming cut 2 bases from V and 9 bases from J; bases unmatched to any gene: 5. This CDR3 region has 14 residues. CDR3 nucleotide sequence: TGTGCCAGCAGCTTTCGGGACAGGGGGCCTCAAGCTTTCTTT. Translation gives CASSFRDRGPQAFF.

The chain combines TRBV5-1 with TRBJ2-5; possible D gene TRBD1, 6 bases. The CDR3 is made up of 14 amino acids. V lost 4 bases and J 2 bases, leaving 12 bases between the germline ends. The germline V gene has CDR1 SGHRS and CDR2 YFSETQ. The DNA for the CDR3 is TGCGCCAGCAGCATAGGACAGCCACAAGAGACCCAGTACTTC. Amino acids: CASSIGQPQETQYF.

The chain couples TRBV5-4 to TRBJ2-5, with TRBD1 matching 7 bases. Germline CDR1 SGHNT, CDR2 YYREEE (reference sequence). Trimming cost V 4 bases and J 2 bases; bases outside gene matches: 11. This CDR3 comprises 16 residues. The DNA of the CDR3 is TGTGCCAGCAGCCTATCGGCGGCAGGGGGACAAGAGACCCAGTACTTC. It is translated as CASSLSAAGGQETQYF.

The chain joins TRBV9 to TRBJ2-2; TRBD2 matches 15 bases. Per the germline V gene, CDR1 is SGDLS and CDR2 is YYNGEE. CDR3 length: 17 amino acids. V gave up 4 bases and J gave up 6 bases; unmatched junction bases: 7. CDR3 sequence (DNA): TGTGCCAGCAGCCCCTGGACTAGCGGGAGGGGATCCGGGGAGCTGTTTTTT. It encodes CASSPWTSGRGSGELFF.

The V and J genes are TRBV6-5 and TRBJ2-1; TRBD2 agrees at 7 bases. The CDR3 totals 14 residues. The germline V gene has CDR1 MNHEY and CDR2 SVGAGI. The V segment lost 6 bases and the J segment 1 base; nucleotides outside the gene matches: 3. The CDR3 DNA reads as TGTGCCAGCAGCTTACTAGCGTCCTACAATGAGCAGTTCTTC. Its protein product is CASSLLASYNEQFF.

This chain joins TRBV4-1 and TRBJ2-1; D remains ambiguous. This CDR3 has 16 residues. Trimming cost V 1 base and J 1 base, with 11 bases left between them. Germline assignment: CDR1 MGHRA and CDR2 YSYEKL. The CDR3, as DNA: TGCGCCAGCAGCCAAGTAGATATAGTATCCTACAATGAGCAGTTCTTC. Translated, it gives CASSQVDIVSYNEQFF.

This rearrangement joins TRBV7-9 to TRBJ1-2; 9 bases fit TRBD1. This CDR3 is 14 amino acids long. V was clipped by 1 base and J by 12 bases; unmatched bases: 9. The germline V gene encodes CDR1 SEHNR and CDR2 FQNEAQ (reference sequence). CDR3 protein: CASSLESGQGGNTF. CDR3 nucleotide sequence: TGTGCCAGCAGCTTAGAGTCGGGACAGGGTGGAAACACCTTC.

This chain links TRBV18 with TRBJ2-5; 10 bases match TRBD1. With 3 bases clipped from V and 7 bases from J, the junction kept 5 bases outside the gene matches. Germline assignment: CDR1 KGHSH and CDR2 LQKENI. The CDR3 contains 14 residues. The CDR3, as DNA: TGTGCCAGCTCACCGTCGGGACAGGGGTCGACCCAGTACTTC. Its protein is CASSPSGQGSTQYF.

The chain combines TRBV5-1 with TRBJ1-4; D unclear. The V end was cut by 1 base, the J end by 2 bases, with 9 bases between. The CDR3 has 15 amino acids. From germline, CDR1 is SGHRS and CDR2 YFSETQ. DNA of the CDR3: TGCGCCAGCAGCTTGTGGAGTTGGACTAATGAAAAACTGTTTTTT. This encodes CASSLWSWTNEKLFF. Based on the CDR3 plus reference TRBV5-1 and TRBJ1-4, the full variable domain is KAGVTQTPRYLIKTRGQQVTLSCSPISGHRSVSWYQQTPGQGLQFLFEYFSETQRNKGNFPGRFSGRQFSNSRSEMNVSTLELGDSALYLCASSLWSWTNEKLFFGSGTQLSVL.

The gene calls are TRBV19 and TRBJ2-5, with 10 bases matching TRBD2. CDR3 size: 15 residues. V trimming: 4 bases; J trimming: 4 bases; junction bases outside the gene matches: 6. Germline V gene sequence: CDR1 LNHDA, CDR2 SQIVND (reference sequence). Here the CDR3 reads CASSRIAGGRETQYF. In DNA, the CDR3 is TGTGCCAGTAGTAGAATAGCGGGAGGCCGAGAGACCCAGTACTTC.

The chain uses TRBV7-2 and TRBJ2-2, with TRBD2 identical over 7 bases. The V segment lost 1 base and the J segment 3 bases; nucleotides outside the gene matches: 2. Looked up from germline, CDR1 is SGHTA and CDR2 is FQGNSA. The CDR3 is 15 amino acids. CDR3 loop: CASSLGGGYTGELFF. CDR3 DNA: TGTGCCAGCAGCTTAGGGGGGGGGTACACCGGGGAGCTGTTTTTT.

The chain is built from TRBV5-1 and TRBJ1-2; TRBD1 is a possible D gene (6 bases). Trimming removed 0 bases at V and 3 bases at J, with 12 bases between. Germline CDR1 SGHRS, CDR2 YFSETQ. The CDR3 has 15 residues. CDR3 sequence: CASSLEVRGHYGYTF. In nucleotides, the CDR3 is TGCGCCAGCAGCTTGGAAGTCAGGGGACACTATGGCTACACCTTC. Complete variable domain (other parts from reference TRBV5-1 and TRBJ1-2): KAGVTQTPRYLIKTRGQQVTLSCSPISGHRSVSWYQQTPGQGLQFLFEYFSETQRNKGNFPGRFSGRQFSNSRSEMNVSTLELGDSALYLCASSLEVRGHYGYTFGSGTRLTVV.

V and J are TRBV15 and TRBJ1-1; TRBD1 aligns across 9 bases. CDR1 LNHNV and CDR2 YYDKDF come from the germline V gene (reference sequence). CDR3 length equals 16 residues. J was trimmed by 8 bases and V by 2 bases; bases with no gene match: 12. CDR3 sequence: CATSRSLGTGNIEAFF. The CDR3 region has the DNA TGTGCCACCAGCAGAAGTTTGGGGACAGGGAACATAGAAGCTTTCTTT. Full variable domain (missing parts from reference TRBV15 and TRBJ1-1): DAMVIQNPRYQVTQFGKPVTLSCSQTLNHNVMYWYQQKSSQAPKLLFHYYDKDFNNEADTPDNFQSRRPNTSFCFLDIRSPGLGDTAMYLCATSRSLGTGNIEAFFGQGTRLTVV.

This chain connects TRBV5-1 to TRBJ2-1; D possibly corresponds to TRBD2 (6 bases). CDR1 and CDR2 (germline): SGHRS, YFSETQ. The germline V and J ends were trimmed by 1 base and 7 bases, with 12 bases remaining between them. CDR3 length: 14 amino acids. The DNA of the CDR3 is TGCGCCAGCAGCTTGAATGTCGGGAGTAATGAGCAGTTCTTC. Translating gives CASSLNVGSNEQFF.

The chain joins TRBV28 to TRBJ2-2; TRBD2 aligns across 14 bases. The CDR3 runs 16 residues. Germline values: CDR1 MDHEN, CDR2 SYDVKM. J was trimmed by 5 bases and V by 4 bases; bases with no gene match: 3. CDR3 nucleotides: TGTGCCAGCAGTTCCGGGACTAGCGGGAGTACCGGGGAGCTGTTTTTT. Its protein is CASSSGTSGSTGELFF.